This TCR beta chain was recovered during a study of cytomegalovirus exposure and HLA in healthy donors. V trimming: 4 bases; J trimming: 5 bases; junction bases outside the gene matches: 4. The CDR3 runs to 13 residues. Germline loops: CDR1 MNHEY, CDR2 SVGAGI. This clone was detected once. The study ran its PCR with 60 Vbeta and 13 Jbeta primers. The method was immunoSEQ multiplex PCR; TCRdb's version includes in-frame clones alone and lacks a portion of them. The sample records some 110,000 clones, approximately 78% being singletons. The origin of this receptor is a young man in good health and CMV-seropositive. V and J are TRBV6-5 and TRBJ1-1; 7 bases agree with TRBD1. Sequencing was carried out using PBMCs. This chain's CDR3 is CASSWTGGTEAFF. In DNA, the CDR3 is TGTGCCAGCAGTTGGACAGGAGGGACTGAAGCTTTCTTT.